This T cell receptor (beta chain) was recorded in a study of cytomegalovirus exposure and HLA in healthy donors (dated by TCRdb to between 2016 and 2019). General notes on the study: An earlier analysis of approximately 640 of the donors reported approximately 300 Gb of sequence data and 120 million or so unique TCR beta sequences from approximately 180 million T cells. In an earlier analysis of 500 to 650 of the donors, high-throughput TCR beta sequencing was used to judge whether each TCR beta V gene segment behaved as functional or pseudogenic. Rather than using new phenotypic data, the later analysis identified candidate immune exposures from TCR beta sequences and from how often those sequences occurred across donors. Four or five DR-DQ haplotypes were treated as single units for association and clustering because of strong linkage in the cohort. To study patterns of TCR occurrence, a later analysis re-analyzed previously published TCR beta repertoires from 500 to 850 donors and added high-resolution HLA genotyping. The number of donors typed differed by locus, with about 629-630 for A, B, C, DRB1 and DQB1, roughly 520 for DQA1, approximately 580 for DPA1, and some 440 for DPB1. In a later genetic analysis, genome-wide SNP genotypes for 398 of the 666 donors were used, and that subset was treated as a discovery cohort. Every repertoire in the discovery cohort had been generated on one and the same sequencing platform. In addition to the first cohort of around 670 subjects, a separate validation cohort of 130 or so different subjects was used. Of the 398 genotyped donors, 81% fell in the genetic ancestry cluster associated with self-reported Caucasian donors. An early release that covered some 640 HLA-typed donors contained around 300 gigabases of sequencing data and around 80 million unique TCR sequences. The study aimed to test whether signatures of past pathogen exposure could be identified by cataloging public T cell receptors. To predict cytomegalovirus infection status, the study brought together high-throughput TCR immunosequencing, statistical association of individual TCRs with disease status, and machine learning. Both class I and class II loci were covered by HLA typing, at four-digit resolution. Alongside the repertoire data, information on donor age, sex, ethnicity and CMV serostatus was compiled. The study profiled the T cell repertoires of hundreds of subjects by immunosequencing and related them to cytomegalovirus serostatus. On average, around 230,000 unique TCR beta nucleotide sequences were sequenced per donor among a few hundred genotyped donors of the cohort, with 15% to 20% of those sequences being non-productive.

Remarks on this clone: Its specific antigen is unknown. Base qualities are not at hand, and no much larger clone is one base apart.

Paper-wide results and their limitations: In a later analysis, TCR association rates were found to vary across HLA loci, with the most associated TCRs seen for DRB1 alleles and the fewest for HLA-C alleles. Presence/absence analyses assumed roughly uniform sequencing depth across donors, an assumption that may not hold. In a later genetic analysis, a missense DCLRE1C variant was associated with V-gene and J-gene trimming of TCR beta chains, and the association was replicated in an independent cohort. The sequencing pipeline was judged likely to have produced a cluster of highly shared sequence variants as a technical artifact. Only TCR beta chains were sequenced in this cohort, and the absence of alpha or paired-chain data limited detectable features. The classifier was reported to diagnose cytomegalovirus status with high specificity and sensitivity in both the original cohort and the validation cohort. At a false discovery rate of 0.05, a later analysis linked fewer than 20,000 TCR beta sequences to specific HLA alleles. The study listed 150 to 200 TCR beta chains as associated with cytomegalovirus. A further reported finding was that TCR beta sequences accurately predicted the HLA-A and HLA-B alleles for most subjects in the first cohort. Three of the identified cytomegalovirus-associated TCR beta chains were confirmed in vitro to be specific for cytomegalovirus antigens. HLA typing was unavailable for some donors at each locus, so association tests used only the typed subset. The authors suggested that the approach could potentially be extended to other disease states and immunological phenotypes. Because the 87-base-pair reads could not distinguish some IMGT-functional V segments, including TRBV6-2 and TRBV6-3, those segments were excluded. Compared with the approximately 600-donor mean, donors in an Asian-associated ancestry cluster had fewer N-insertions in productive TCRs, according to a later genetic analysis. An earlier analysis of several hundred of the donors showed that most TCR beta V segments appeared in productive rearrangements either about 87% or about 30% of the time, which broadly matched IMGT annotations. The earlier analysis of approximately 560 of the donors excluded over 15 rarely observed V segments, including chromosome 9 orphons, because counts were too low. A later analysis found that most CMV-associated TCR beta chains appeared HLA-restricted, with HLA associations seemingly driven largely by CMV exposure. In a later analysis, HLA-associated TCR beta chains were found to be more clonally expanded and to have lower generation probabilities than equally common non-associated chains. When HLA alleles, especially DR and DQ, strongly co-occurred, TCR associations were difficult to assign to individual alleles. Correlated functional status among segregating V segments might be attributable to linkage disequilibrium, but an unknown experimental factor could not be ruled out. While some public TCRs were present in many individuals, most TCR sequences turned up only very rarely across donors. The only immune exposure information available for the cohort was CMV serostatus. According to a later analysis, parvovirus B19, influenza, CMV and Epstein-Barr virus appeared linked to several top co-occurrence clusters.

From cysteine to phenylalanine, the CDR3 is 12 amino acids long. Of all the DNA, just the CDR3 is kept, 36 bases in frame from base 1. The V end loses 5 bases and the J end loses 9 bases, and a stretch of 11 bases separates them. In the germline V gene, CDR1 corresponds to KGHSH and CDR2 to LQKENI. Libraries were prepared through the immunoSEQ multiplex PCR assay. For the multiplex PCR, a mixture combining 60 forward primers for TCR Vbeta segments and 13 reverse primers for TCR Jbeta segments was used. The CDR3 region of rearranged TCR beta genes was amplified from genomic DNA by a multiplex PCR assay. The amplified TCR beta libraries were sequenced on the Illumina HiSeq System as 87-base-pair reads. The original methods were these. A later analysis tallied 75 million to 85 million unique TCR beta chains across the 666 repertoires, and some 10 million of those chains were shared by two or more donors. Raw reads were error-corrected and collapsed into unique sequences by a nearest-neighbor algorithm in which closely related sequences were merged to remove PCR and sequencing errors. CDR3 sequences were aligned to IMGT reference sequences to assign V, D and J gene segments. For a sequence to be retained, at least a six-nucleotide match to both a V gene segment and a J gene segment was required. A rearrangement counted as productive if the CDR3 had no stop codons and remained in frame with V and J, and every other rearrangement counted as non-productive. CDR3 was defined according to IMGT convention as the region running from the second conserved V-encoded cysteine to the conserved J-encoded phenylalanine. Sequences without an unambiguous match to a single V gene segment were excluded from the earlier analysis of almost 600 of the donors. In an earlier analysis of several hundred of the donors, V segments were called functional above 56.7% productive rearrangements and were called segregating when the between-donor standard deviation exceeded 5%. A statistical classification framework was built for diagnosing cytomegalovirus status from the catalog of TCR beta chain sequences. In a later analysis, TCR nucleotide sequences were compared against IMGT/GENE-DB human TR gene sequences so that V and J genes could be assigned. A later analysis assigned CDR3 sequences and most-parsimonious VDJ recombination scenarios with the TCRdist pipeline. In a later analysis, every TCR beta chain was defined by the combination of its CDR3 amino acid sequence and its V-gene family, and reads without a unique V-gene family were dropped. As a way to deal with suspected cross-contamination and a sequencing artifact, a later analysis dropped more than 500 nucleotide sequences that were highly shared and had low generation probability. In a later analysis, a clonal expansion index for each public chain was calculated from normalized within-repertoire ranks of inferred template counts. In a later analysis, generation probabilities were computed with a VDJ recombination model fitted to out-of-frame rearrangements, and the resulting probabilities were checked against IGoR. In a later analysis, TCR-TCR, TCR-HLA and TCR-CMV co-occurrence was scored with hypergeometric tests, and a repertoire-size bias correction was applied to TCR pairs. A later analysis estimated false discovery rates by permuting HLA or CMV assignments 20 times. In a later analysis, co-occurring TCRs were grouped using DBSCAN, and TCRdist sequence similarity was added for clustering within HLA-allele-positive subsets. Co-occurrence clustering excluded repertoires with fewer than 30,000 or more than 120,000 public chains, plus five with anomalous nucleotide sharing. TCRdb retrieved this table from immuneACCESS and kept in-frame rearrangements only. Not all clones are present; in checked studies, unresolved V genes account for under half, and no reason is known for the remainder. V and J calls and clone size are those listed in that table; D and trimming were worked out from the DNA. This sample is represented by under 200,000 clones; approximately 84% of them were singletons. Approximately 6.8% of the sample goes to the ten largest clones.

The cohort was made up of approximately 670 healthy bone marrow donors. At the time of sampling, all cohort members were nominally healthy, though unrecorded immune exposures were likely present. The donor was CMV seropositive and belonged to the group of 250 to 300 seropositive cohort members. Each donor provided a peripheral blood sample, and peripheral blood mononuclear cells were used for TCR beta sequencing. The Qiagen DNeasy Blood Extraction Kit was used to extract genomic DNA from the blood cell samples. Here the chain combines TRBV18 and TRBJ2-1; no D gene call is confident. The sequencing sample was made of PBMCs. The receptor's source is a woman in her forties in good health and CMV-seropositive. This receptor carries the CDR3 CASSYTLAEQFF. The sequence in DNA is TGTGCCAGCTCATATACGTTGGCTGAGCAGTTCTTC.